These 12 T cell receptor beta chains came from one sample sequenced in a study of OX40 agonist ivuxolimab in advanced cancers. The table came from immunoSEQ multiplex PCR; TCRdb's copy has only in-frame clones and leaves some out. Here the sample spans 100,000 or so clones, around 80% being singletons. The sequencing used CD4+ or CD8+ T cells sorted from blood, collected in a trial of the OX40 agonist ivuxolimab. Source of these receptors: an adult with an advanced solid tumor such as melanoma, head and neck, liver or kidney cancer.

The V and J genes are TRBV10-3 and TRBJ2-3; no clear D. The CDR3 runs to 14 residues. Looked up from germline, CDR1 is ENHRY and CDR2 is SYGVKD. The ends were cut back, 10 bases at V and 4 bases at J, with 18 bases in the middle. CDR3 nucleotide sequence: TGTGCCAGCTACACGAATGACCGCCCAGATACGCAGTATTTT. Translating it yields CASYTNDRPDTQYF.

The chain links TRBV19 to TRBJ1-2; D may be TRBD1 (6 bases). Germline CDR1 and CDR2: LNHDA and SQIVND (reference sequence). V lost 10 bases, J lost 5 bases, and 20 bases lay in between. The CDR3 is made up of 14 amino acids. This chain's CDR3 is CATLQQGRGYGYTF. In DNA form, the CDR3 reads TGTGCCACCCTCCAACAGGGCCGTGGATATGGCTACACCTTC.

The chain employs TRBV6-4 and TRBJ2-2; 10 bases fit TRBD2. V lost 5 bases and J lost 0; bases outside the gene matches: 6. The length of the CDR3 is 17 residues. Per germline, CDR1 MRHNA and CDR2 SNTAGT. The CDR3 protein is CASSSDSGGTNTGELFF. CDR3 DNA sequence: TGTGCCAGCAGTTCTGATAGCGGGGGGACGAACACCGGGGAGCTGTTTTTT.

Worth noting for this clone: The identical CDR3 is also encoded by other nucleotide sequences in the sample. The J gene is TRBJ1-1, the V gene TRBV6-5; D is possibly TRBD1 (5 bases). The CDR3 is made up of 11 amino acids. Germline lookup yields CDR1 MNHEY and CDR2 SVGAGI. The germline V and J ends were trimmed by 2 bases and 8 bases, with 6 bases remaining between them. Here the CDR3 DNA reads TGTGCCAGCAGTTACAAGGGGGAAGCTTTCTTT. It encodes CASSYKGEAFF.

Remarks on this clone: The same CDR3 arises from other DNA sequences in this sample as well. The chain recombines TRBV7-9 with TRBJ1-3; 8 positions match TRBD1. The CDR3 runs 15 residues. Germline-derived CDR1 and CDR2 are SEHNR and FQNEAQ (reference sequence). V lost 2 bases, J lost 4 bases, and 4 bases stayed unmatched. The CDR3 DNA reads TGTGCCAGCAGCTTATCTGGGACAGGCGGAAACACCATATATTTT. Translation gives CASSLSGTGGNTIYF. Combining the CDR3 with reference TRBV7-9 and TRBJ1-3 gives the whole variable domain DTGVSQNPRHKITKRGQNVTFRCDPISEHNRLYWYRQTLGQGPEFLTYFQNEAQLEKSRLLSDRFSAERPKGSFSTLEIQRTEQGDSAMYLCASSLSGTGGNTIYFGEGSWLTVV.

About this clone itself: Additional DNA sequences in this sample encode the identical CDR3. The J gene is TRBJ1-2, the V gene TRBV6-6; no clear D. The V gene's germline CDR1 is MNHNY and CDR2 SVGAGI (reference sequence). This CDR3 is 12 amino acids long. Between the trimmed V and J ends, which lost 0 bases and 4 bases, there was a span of 3 bases. CDR3: CASSYSGYGYTF. The CDR3 bases are TGTGCCAGCAGTTACTCAGGCTATGGCTACACCTTC.

The chain carries TRBV1 and TRBJ2-6; the table's D call, TRBD2, has no DNA check behind it. TRBV1 is labeled a pseudogene. The CDR3 totals 16 residues. The CDR3 nucleotides read TGCACCAGCAGTGCTGTCGGTTTGTGTCGGGCCAACGTCCTGACTTTC. Translation gives CTSSAVGLCRANVLTF.

The V call is TRBV4-1, the J call TRBJ2-1; possibly TRBD1 for D (5 bases). CDR1 and CDR2 from the germline V gene are MGHRA and YSYEKL. Trimming stripped 2 bases from V and 4 bases from J, with 12 bases between. The CDR3 covers 15 residues. CDR3 residues: CASSQNLDSYNEQFF. DNA for the CDR3: TGCGCCAGCAGCCAAAACTTAGACAGTTACAATGAGCAGTTCTTC.

The chain employs TRBV12-5 and TRBJ2-3; 9 nucleotides line up with TRBD2. J was trimmed by 5 bases and V by 6 bases; bases with no gene match: 12. This CDR3 comprises 16 residues. CDR1 and CDR2 (germline): LGHNT, FRNRAP. CDR3 residues: CASGEGAGGKVDTQYF. CDR3 nucleotides: TGTGCTAGTGGCGAGGGAGCGGGAGGAAAGGTAGATACGCAGTATTTT.

CDR3 bases: TGTGCCAGCAGCTATGGGACCTTCTCCTACGAGCAGTACTTC. As protein: CASSYGTFSYEQYF. The chain combines TRBV5-6 with TRBJ2-7; D is possibly TRBD1 or TRBD2 (5 bases each). Trimming left V 3 bases short and J 0 bases short, with 10 bases between. CDR3 length equals 14 residues. Germline V gives CDR1 SGHDT, CDR2 YYEEEE.

The chain employs TRBV7-7 and TRBJ1-2; D call uncertain. The CDR3 totals 15 residues. Trimming stripped 5 bases from V and 2 bases from J, with 15 bases between. Germline CDR1 and CDR2: SSHAT and FNYEAQ (reference sequence). This CDR3 reads CASSHKDSRNYGYTF. The DNA for the CDR3 is TGTGCCAGCAGCCATAAAGACTCCCGGAACTATGGCTACACCTTC. Combining the CDR3 with reference TRBV7-7 and TRBJ1-2 gives the whole variable domain GAGVSQSPRYKVTKRGQDVTLRCDPISSHATLYWYQQALGQGPEFLTYFNYEAQPDKSGLPSDRFSAERPEGSISTLTIQRTEQRDSAMYRCASSHKDSRNYGYTFGSGTRLTVV.

The chain combines TRBV2 with TRBJ2-1; 15 positions agree with TRBD2. The CDR3 consists of 18 residues. Looked up from germline, CDR1 is SNHLY and CDR2 is FYNNEI. Unmatched junction bases numbered 11, after V lost 2 bases and J lost 9 bases. Here the CDR3 reads CASSETWTSGGDPSEQFF. CDR3 coding DNA: TGTGCCAGCAGTGAAACCTGGACTAGCGGGGGGGACCCTTCTGAGCAGTTCTTC.